Listed below are T cell receptor beta chains from one sample, sequenced in a study of T cell repertoires in cytomegalovirus infection. TCRdb re-called the reads through MiXCR, storing one row per CDR3 protein. The table lists 400,000 to 600,000 distinct CDR3 sequences, roughly 43% of them singletons. These receptors have no known antigen. Material: cultured PBMCs, obtained from culture after CMV antigen stimulation. The receptors derive from a human donor in good health (CMV status not recorded). Some clones in this sample may be carry-over from other donors' samples. Both conserved end residues are part of each CDR3. Fields, in order: V gene, J gene, CDR3 protein.

v_call: TRBV7-8
j_call: TRBJ2-3
cdr3_aa: CASSLMAGGPWDTQYF

v_call: TRBV7-2
j_call: TRBJ2-5
cdr3_aa: CASSLTSGTYQETQYF

v_call: TRBV7-6
j_call: TRBJ1-4
cdr3_aa: CASSFSLNNEKLFF

v_call: TRBV20-1
j_call: TRBJ2-5
cdr3_aa: CSARDPGMKTQYF

v_call: TRBV6-6
j_call: TRBJ1-1
cdr3_aa: CASIGDREAFF

v_call: TRBV11-2
j_call: TRBJ2-7
cdr3_aa: CASSAGLPYGEQYF

v_call: TRBV7-9
j_call: TRBJ2-2
cdr3_aa: CASSFAQKDGELFF

v_call: TRBV7-2
j_call: TRBJ2-2
cdr3_aa: CASSLNGRKNTGELFF

v_call: TRBV6-6
j_call: TRBJ2-7
cdr3_aa: CASSWDSGGIDEQYF

v_call: TRBV4-1
j_call: TRBJ2-2
cdr3_aa: CASSQTPIFKIAAGELFF

v_call: TRBV7-2
j_call: TRBJ2-3
cdr3_aa: CASSPTGTANTQYF

v_call: TRBV7-9
j_call: TRBJ2-3
cdr3_aa: CASSSRILGARTDTQYF

v_call: TRBV12-3/TRBV12-4
j_call: TRBJ1-1
cdr3_aa: CASSFRTGEAFF

v_call: TRBV7-9
j_call: TRBJ1-1
cdr3_aa: CASRGTGWAFF

v_call: TRBV7-2
j_call: TRBJ1-6
cdr3_aa: CASSPMGRENSPLHF

v_call: TRBV27
j_call: TRBJ2-7
cdr3_aa: CASSPWGRVHEQYF

v_call: TRBV7-8
j_call: TRBJ1-1
cdr3_aa: CASSLPGRPEAFF

v_call: TRBV18
j_call: TRBJ2-6
cdr3_aa: CASSPQGGTGANVLTF

v_call: TRBV7-9
j_call: TRBJ1-2
cdr3_aa: CASSLMSGNYGYTF

v_call: TRBV5-5
j_call: TRBJ2-7
cdr3_aa: CASGEGGTGTLWGF

v_call: TRBV7-2
j_call: TRBJ2-1
cdr3_aa: CASSRLGLGEQFF

v_call: TRBV6-6
j_call: TRBJ2-1
cdr3_aa: CASSYTRGPGGNEQFF

v_call: TRBV7-2
j_call: TRBJ1-1
cdr3_aa: CASSSTTMNTEAFF

v_call: TRBV7-2
j_call: TRBJ2-1
cdr3_aa: CASSADSYNEQFF

v_call: TRBV3-1
j_call: TRBJ2-7
cdr3_aa: CASSQVSGMVEQYF

v_call: TRBV28
j_call: TRBJ2-5
cdr3_aa: CASSPGTDQETQYF

v_call: TRBV27
j_call: TRBJ1-1
cdr3_aa: CASSPGGADTEAFF

v_call: TRBV4-1
j_call: TRBJ2-7
cdr3_aa: CASSQEYLKARGPEEQYF

v_call: TRBV20-1
j_call: TRBJ1-4
cdr3_aa: CSTRTVANEKLFF

v_call: TRBV7-8
j_call: TRBJ1-3
cdr3_aa: CASSLGMEGSGNTIYF

v_call: TRBV7-8
j_call: TRBJ2-4
cdr3_aa: CASSLDRGLAKNIQYF

v_call: TRBV7-9
j_call: TRBJ2-3
cdr3_aa: CASSFDRGGGSDTQYF

v_call: TRBV7-8
j_call: TRBJ2-5
cdr3_aa: CATKPGTRGYQETQYF

v_call: TRBV7-2
j_call: TRBJ2-5
cdr3_aa: CASSFFGPRGREETQYF

v_call: TRBV20-1
j_call: TRBJ2-1
cdr3_aa: CSARRVPYNEQFF

v_call: TRBV10-3
j_call: TRBJ1-2
cdr3_aa: CAIRVSANYGYTF

v_call: TRBV5-4
j_call: TRBJ2-1
cdr3_aa: CASSRDSSQYNEQFF

v_call: TRBV7-2
j_call: TRBJ2-7
cdr3_aa: CASSFGMGTYEQYF

v_call: TRBV6-2/TRBV6-3
j_call: TRBJ2-3
cdr3_aa: CASSYGAGGNSDTQYF

v_call: TRBV12-3/TRBV12-4
j_call: TRBJ1-6
cdr3_aa: CASSFEENSPLHF

v_call: TRBV7-2
j_call: TRBJ1-1
cdr3_aa: CASSLVMLNTEAFF

v_call: TRBV7-6
j_call: TRBJ2-7
cdr3_aa: CASSRRFVSYEQYF

v_call: TRBV2
j_call: TRBJ2-6
cdr3_aa: CASSEERSGANVLTF

v_call: TRBV10-3
j_call: TRBJ1-1
cdr3_aa: CAISGAGGLNTEAFF

v_call: TRBV7-2
j_call: TRBJ2-1
cdr3_aa: CASSSPLGTSLGSYNEQFF

v_call: TRBV12-3/TRBV12-4
j_call: TRBJ2-2
cdr3_aa: CASSRREWGTGELFF

v_call: TRBV5-1
j_call: TRBJ2-3
cdr3_aa: CASSLTLNTDTQYF

v_call: TRBV7-6
j_call: TRBJ2-7
cdr3_aa: CASSFTGTSEQYF

v_call: TRBV7-4
j_call: TRBJ2-1
cdr3_aa: CAGTTGGYNEQFF

v_call: TRBV11-2
j_call: TRBJ2-1
cdr3_aa: CASSLGRLAREQFF

v_call: TRBV6-5
j_call: TRBJ2-7
cdr3_aa: CASSRRPTSFGEQYF

v_call: TRBV7-2
j_call: TRBJ2-4
cdr3_aa: CASSLEELAKNIQYF

v_call: TRBV6-6
j_call: TRBJ2-5
cdr3_aa: CASSPRLRDYPLQETQYF

v_call: TRBV20-1
j_call: TRBJ2-1
cdr3_aa: CSATIGGSYNEQFF

v_call: TRBV11-2
j_call: TRBJ1-4
cdr3_aa: CASSFETGTYEKLFF

v_call: TRBV7-2
j_call: TRBJ2-3
cdr3_aa: CASSRSGRALDTQYF

v_call: TRBV4-1
j_call: TRBJ1-2
cdr3_aa: CASSQAGQGRNGYTF

v_call: TRBV27
j_call: TRBJ1-4
cdr3_aa: CASSLVAGPNEKLFF

v_call: TRBV29-1
j_call: TRBJ2-2
cdr3_aa: CSVDGGHTGELFF

v_call: TRBV7-2
j_call: TRBJ2-1
cdr3_aa: CASSIRRSGGNPSSYNEQFF